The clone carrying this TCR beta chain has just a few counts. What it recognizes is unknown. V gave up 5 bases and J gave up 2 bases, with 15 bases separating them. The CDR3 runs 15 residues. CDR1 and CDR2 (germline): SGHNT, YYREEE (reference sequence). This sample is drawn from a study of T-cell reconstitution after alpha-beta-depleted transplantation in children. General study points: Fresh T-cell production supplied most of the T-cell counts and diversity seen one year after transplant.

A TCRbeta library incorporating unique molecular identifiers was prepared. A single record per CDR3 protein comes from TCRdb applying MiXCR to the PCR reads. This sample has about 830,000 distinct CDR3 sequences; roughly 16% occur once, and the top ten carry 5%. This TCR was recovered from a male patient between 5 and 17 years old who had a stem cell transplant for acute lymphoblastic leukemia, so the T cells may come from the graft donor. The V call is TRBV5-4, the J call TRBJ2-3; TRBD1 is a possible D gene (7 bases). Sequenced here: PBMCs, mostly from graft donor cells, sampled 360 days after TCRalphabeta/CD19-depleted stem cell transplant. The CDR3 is CASRGGQAYTDTQYF. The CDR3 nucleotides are TGTGCCAGCAGGGGAGGACAGGCCTACACAGATACGCAGTATTTT.